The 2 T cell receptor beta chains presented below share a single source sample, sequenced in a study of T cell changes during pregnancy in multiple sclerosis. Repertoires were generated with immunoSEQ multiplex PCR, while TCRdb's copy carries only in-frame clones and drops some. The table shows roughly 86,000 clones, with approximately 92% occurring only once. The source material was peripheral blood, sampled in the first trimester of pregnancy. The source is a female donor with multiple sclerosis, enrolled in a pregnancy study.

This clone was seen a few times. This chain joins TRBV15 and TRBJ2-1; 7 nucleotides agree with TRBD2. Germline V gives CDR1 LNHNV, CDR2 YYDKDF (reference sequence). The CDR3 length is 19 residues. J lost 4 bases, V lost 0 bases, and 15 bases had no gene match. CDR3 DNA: TGTGCCACCAGCAGAGATCGTTCCCCCGAGGGAGGGCCATACAATGAGCAGTTCTTC. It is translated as CATSRDRSPEGGPYNEQFF. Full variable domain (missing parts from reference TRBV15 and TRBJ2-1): DAMVIQNPRYQVTQFGKPVTLSCSQTLNHNVMYWYQQKSSQAPKLLFHYYDKDFNNEADTPDNFQSRRPNTSFCFLDIRSPGLGDTAMYLCATSRDRSPEGGPYNEQFFGPGTRLTVL.

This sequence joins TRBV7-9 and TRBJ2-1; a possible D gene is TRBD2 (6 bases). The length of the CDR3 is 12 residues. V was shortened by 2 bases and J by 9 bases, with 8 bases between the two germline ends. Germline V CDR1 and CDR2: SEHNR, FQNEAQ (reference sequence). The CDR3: CASSLTSIEQFF. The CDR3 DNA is TGTGCCAGCAGCTTAACTAGCATTGAGCAGTTCTTC.